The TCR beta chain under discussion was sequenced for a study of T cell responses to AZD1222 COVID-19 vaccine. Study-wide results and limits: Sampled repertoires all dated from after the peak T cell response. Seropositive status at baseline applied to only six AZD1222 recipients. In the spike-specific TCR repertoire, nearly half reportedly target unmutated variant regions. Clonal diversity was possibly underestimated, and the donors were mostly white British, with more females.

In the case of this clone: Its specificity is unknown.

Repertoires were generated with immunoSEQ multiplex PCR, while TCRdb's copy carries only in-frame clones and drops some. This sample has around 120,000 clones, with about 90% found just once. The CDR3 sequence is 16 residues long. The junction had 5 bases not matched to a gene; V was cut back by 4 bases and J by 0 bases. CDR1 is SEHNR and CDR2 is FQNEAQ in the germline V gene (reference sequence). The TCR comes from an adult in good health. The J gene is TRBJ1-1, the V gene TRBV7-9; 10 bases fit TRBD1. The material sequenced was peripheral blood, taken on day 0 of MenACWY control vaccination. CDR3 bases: TGTGCCAGCAGCTCAGGACAGGGGGTCATGAACACTGAAGCTTTCTTT. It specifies CASSSGQGVMNTEAFF.